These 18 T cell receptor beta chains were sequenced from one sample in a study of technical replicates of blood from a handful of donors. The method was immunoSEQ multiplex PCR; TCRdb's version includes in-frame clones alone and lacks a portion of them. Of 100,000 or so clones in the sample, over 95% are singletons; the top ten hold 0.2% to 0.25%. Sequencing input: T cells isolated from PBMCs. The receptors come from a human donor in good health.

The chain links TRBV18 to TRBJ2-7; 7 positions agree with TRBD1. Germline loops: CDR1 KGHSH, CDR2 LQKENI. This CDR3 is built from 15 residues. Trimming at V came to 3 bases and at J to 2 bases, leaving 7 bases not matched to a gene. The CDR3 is CASSPTGVLPYEQYF. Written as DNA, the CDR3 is TGTGCCAGCTCACCTACAGGGGTACTACCCTACGAGCAGTACTTC.

The CDR3 region is CASSREGTAGGEYEQYF. The CDR3, as DNA: TGTGCCAGCAGTCGCGAGGGGACCGCGGGGGGTGAATACGAGCAGTACTTC. The rearrangement joins TRBV27 to TRBJ2-7; 8 nucleotides agree with TRBD2. The CDR3 sequence is 17 residues long. Germline V gene lookup returns CDR1 MNHEY and CDR2 SMNVEV (reference sequence). Trimming cost V 5 bases and J 4 bases; bases outside gene matches: 16.

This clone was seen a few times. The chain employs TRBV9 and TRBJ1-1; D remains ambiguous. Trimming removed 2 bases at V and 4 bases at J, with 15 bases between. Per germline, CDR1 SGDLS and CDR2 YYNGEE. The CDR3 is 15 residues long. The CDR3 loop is CASSVRESLATEAFF. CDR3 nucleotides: TGTGCCAGCAGCGTGAGGGAAAGCCTGGCCACTGAAGCTTTCTTT.

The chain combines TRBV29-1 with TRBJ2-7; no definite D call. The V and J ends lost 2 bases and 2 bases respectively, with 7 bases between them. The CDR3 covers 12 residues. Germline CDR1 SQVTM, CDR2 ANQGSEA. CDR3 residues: CSVEFVPYEQYF. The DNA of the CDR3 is TGCAGCGTTGAATTCGTCCCCTACGAGCAGTACTTC.

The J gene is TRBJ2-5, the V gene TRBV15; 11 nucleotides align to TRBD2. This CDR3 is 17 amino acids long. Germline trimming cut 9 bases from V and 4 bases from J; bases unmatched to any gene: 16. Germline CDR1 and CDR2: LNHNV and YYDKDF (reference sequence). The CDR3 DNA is TGTGCCACAAGCCCGGGACTAGCGGTTCGGGAACGAGAGACCCAGTACTTC. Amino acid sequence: CATSPGLAVRERETQYF.

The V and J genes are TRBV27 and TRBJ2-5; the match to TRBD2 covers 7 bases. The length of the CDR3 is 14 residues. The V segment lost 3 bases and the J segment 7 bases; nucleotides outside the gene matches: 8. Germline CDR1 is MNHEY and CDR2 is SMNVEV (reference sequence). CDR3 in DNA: TGTGCCAGCAGTTTGACTAGTGGGGGGGGGACCCAGTACTTC. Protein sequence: CASSLTSGGGTQYF.

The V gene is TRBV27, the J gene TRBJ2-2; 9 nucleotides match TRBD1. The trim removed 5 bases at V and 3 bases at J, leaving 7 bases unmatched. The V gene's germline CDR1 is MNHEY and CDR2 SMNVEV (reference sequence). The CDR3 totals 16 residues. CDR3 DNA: TGTGCCAGCAGTCTAAACAGGGGGCCGGACACCGGGGAGCTGTTTTTT. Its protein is CASSLNRGPDTGELFF.

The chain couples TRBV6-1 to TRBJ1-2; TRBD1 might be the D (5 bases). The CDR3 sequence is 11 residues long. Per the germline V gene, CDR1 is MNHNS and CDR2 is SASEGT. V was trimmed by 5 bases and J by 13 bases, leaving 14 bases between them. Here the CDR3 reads CASSTGTGRTF. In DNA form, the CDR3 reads TGTGCCAGCAGTACTGGAACAGGCCGCACCTTC.

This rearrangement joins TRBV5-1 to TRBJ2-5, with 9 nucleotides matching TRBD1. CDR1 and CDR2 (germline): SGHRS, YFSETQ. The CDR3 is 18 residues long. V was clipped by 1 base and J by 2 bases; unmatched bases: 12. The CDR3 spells CASSLKSQGARRQETQYF. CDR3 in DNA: TGCGCCAGCAGCTTGAAATCACAGGGGGCGCGCCGGCAAGAGACCCAGTACTTC.

The CDR3 bases are TGCGCCAGCAGCTTGTGGGGTAGCGGGTCCTACGAGCAGTACTTC. Translation gives CASSLWGSGSYEQYF. This chain joins TRBV5-1 and TRBJ2-7, with TRBD2 matching 7 bases. CDR3 length equals 15 residues. Trimming removed 1 base from V and 1 base from J; junction bases left unmatched: 5. The germline V gene has CDR1 SGHRS and CDR2 YFSETQ. Full variable domain (rest looked up from reference TRBV5-1 and TRBJ2-7): KAGVTQTPRYLIKTRGQQVTLSCSPISGHRSVSWYQQTPGQGLQFLFEYFSETQRNKGNFPGRFSGRQFSNSRSEMNVSTLELGDSALYLCASSLWGSGSYEQYFGPGTRLTVT.

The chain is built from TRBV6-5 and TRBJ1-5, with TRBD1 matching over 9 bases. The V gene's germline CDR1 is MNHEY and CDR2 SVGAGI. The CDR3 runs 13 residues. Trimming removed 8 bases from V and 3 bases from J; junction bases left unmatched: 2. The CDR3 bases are TGTGCCAGCCGGGACAGGGACAATCAGCCCCAGCATTTT. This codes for CASRDRDNQPQHF.

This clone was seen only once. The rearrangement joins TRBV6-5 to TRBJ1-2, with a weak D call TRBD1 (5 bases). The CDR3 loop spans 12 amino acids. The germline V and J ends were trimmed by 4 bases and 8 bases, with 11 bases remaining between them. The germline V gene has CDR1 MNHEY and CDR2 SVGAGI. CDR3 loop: CASSWRGRGYTF. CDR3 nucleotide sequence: TGTGCCAGCAGTTGGAGGGGTCGCGGCTACACCTTC.

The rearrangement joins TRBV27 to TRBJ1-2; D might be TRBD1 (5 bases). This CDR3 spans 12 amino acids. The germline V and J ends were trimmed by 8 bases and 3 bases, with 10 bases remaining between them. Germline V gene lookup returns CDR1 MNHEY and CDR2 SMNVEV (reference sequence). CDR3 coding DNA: TGTGCCAGCCGGGGGGGGTACTATGGCTACACCTTC. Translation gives CASRGGYYGYTF.

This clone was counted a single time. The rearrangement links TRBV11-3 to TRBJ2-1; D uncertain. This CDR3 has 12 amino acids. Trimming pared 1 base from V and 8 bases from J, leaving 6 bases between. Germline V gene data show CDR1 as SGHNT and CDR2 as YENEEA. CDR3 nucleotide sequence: TGTGCCAGCAGCTTAGTGAGCGATGAGCAGTTCTTC. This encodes CASSLVSDEQFF.

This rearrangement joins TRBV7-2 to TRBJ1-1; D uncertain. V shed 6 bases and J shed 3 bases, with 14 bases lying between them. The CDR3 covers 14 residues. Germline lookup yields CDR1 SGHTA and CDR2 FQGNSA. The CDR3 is CASRPGRDYTEAFF. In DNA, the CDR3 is TGTGCCAGCAGGCCTGGGCGGGATTACACTGAAGCTTTCTTT. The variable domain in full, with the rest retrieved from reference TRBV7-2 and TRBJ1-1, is GAGVSQSPSNKVTEKGKDVELRCDPISGHTALYWYRQSLGQGLEFLIYFQGNSAPDKSGLPSDRFSAERTGGSVSTLTIQRTQQEDSAVYLCASRPGRDYTEAFFGQGTRLTVV.

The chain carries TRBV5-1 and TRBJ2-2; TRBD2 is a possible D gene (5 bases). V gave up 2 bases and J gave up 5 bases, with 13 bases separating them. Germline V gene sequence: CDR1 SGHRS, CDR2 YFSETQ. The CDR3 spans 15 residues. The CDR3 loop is CASSFPPSGTGELFF. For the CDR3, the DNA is TGCGCCAGCAGCTTCCCCCCCTCGGGGACCGGGGAGCTGTTTTTT.

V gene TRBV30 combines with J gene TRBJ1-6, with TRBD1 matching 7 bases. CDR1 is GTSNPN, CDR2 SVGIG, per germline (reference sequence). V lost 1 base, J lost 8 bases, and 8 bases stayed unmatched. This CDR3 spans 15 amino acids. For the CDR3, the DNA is TGTGCCTGGAGTGCCCGGACAGGAATAGATTCACCCCTCCACTTT. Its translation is CAWSARTGIDSPLHF.

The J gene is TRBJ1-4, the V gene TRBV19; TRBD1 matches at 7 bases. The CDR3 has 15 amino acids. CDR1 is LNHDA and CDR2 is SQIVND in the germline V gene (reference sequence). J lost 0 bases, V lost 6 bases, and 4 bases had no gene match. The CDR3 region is CASRLGTATNEKLFF. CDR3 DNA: TGTGCCAGTAGACTTGGGACAGCAACTAATGAAAAACTGTTTTTT.